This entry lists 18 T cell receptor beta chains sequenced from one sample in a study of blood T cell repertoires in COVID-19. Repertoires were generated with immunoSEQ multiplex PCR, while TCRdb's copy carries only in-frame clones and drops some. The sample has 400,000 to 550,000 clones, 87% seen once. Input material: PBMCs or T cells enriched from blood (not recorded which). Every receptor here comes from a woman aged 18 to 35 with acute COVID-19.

As DNA, the CDR3 is TGTGCCAGCAGCGTAGGACAGGCGAGTGGGAACGCTTTCTTT. Translated: CASSVGQASGNAFF. The J gene is TRBJ1-1, the V gene TRBV9; TRBD1 is a possible D gene (6 bases). Per the germline V gene, CDR1 is SGDLS and CDR2 is YYNGEE. The CDR3 is 14 residues long. V was cut by 0 bases and J by 11 bases, with 17 bases left in between. The full variable domain, with the rest looked up from reference TRBV9 and TRBJ1-1, is DSGVTQTPKHLITATGQRVTLRCSPRSGDLSVYWYQQSLDQGLQFLIQYYNGEERAKGNILERFSAQQFPDLHSELNLSSLELGDSALYFCASSVGQASGNAFFGQGTRLTVV.

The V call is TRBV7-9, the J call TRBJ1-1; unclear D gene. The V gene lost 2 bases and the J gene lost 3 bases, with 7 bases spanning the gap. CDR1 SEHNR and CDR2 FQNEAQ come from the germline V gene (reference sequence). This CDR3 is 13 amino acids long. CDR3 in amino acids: CASSLRRYTEAFF. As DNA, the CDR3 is TGTGCCAGCAGCTTACGGCGGTACACTGAAGCTTTCTTT.

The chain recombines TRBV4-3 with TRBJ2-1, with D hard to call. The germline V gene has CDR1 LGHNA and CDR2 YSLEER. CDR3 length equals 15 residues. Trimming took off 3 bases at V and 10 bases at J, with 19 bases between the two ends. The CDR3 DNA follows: TGCGCCAGCAGCCACCCCGGCAGGAAAGTTTACGAGCAGTTCTTC. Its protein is CASSHPGRKVYEQFF.

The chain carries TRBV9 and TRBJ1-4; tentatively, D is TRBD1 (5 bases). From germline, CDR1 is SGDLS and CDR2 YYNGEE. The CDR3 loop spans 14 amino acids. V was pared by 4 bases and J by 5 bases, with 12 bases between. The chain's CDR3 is CASSSRGVNEKLFF. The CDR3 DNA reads TGTGCCAGCAGCTCGCGGGGGGTAAATGAAAAACTGTTTTTT.

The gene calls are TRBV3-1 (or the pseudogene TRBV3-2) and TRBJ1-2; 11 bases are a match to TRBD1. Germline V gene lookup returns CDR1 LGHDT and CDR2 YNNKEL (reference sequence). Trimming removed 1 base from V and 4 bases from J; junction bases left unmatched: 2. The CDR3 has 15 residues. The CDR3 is CASSQGTGGGYGYTF. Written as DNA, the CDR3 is TGTGCCAGCAGCCAAGGGACAGGGGGCGGCTATGGCTACACCTTC.

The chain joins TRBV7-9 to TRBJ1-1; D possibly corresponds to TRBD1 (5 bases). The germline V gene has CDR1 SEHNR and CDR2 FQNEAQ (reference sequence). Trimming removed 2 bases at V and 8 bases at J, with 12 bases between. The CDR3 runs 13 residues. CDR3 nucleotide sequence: TGTGCCAGCAGCTTATTTTACAGGACCGAAGCTTTCTTT. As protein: CASSLFYRTEAFF.

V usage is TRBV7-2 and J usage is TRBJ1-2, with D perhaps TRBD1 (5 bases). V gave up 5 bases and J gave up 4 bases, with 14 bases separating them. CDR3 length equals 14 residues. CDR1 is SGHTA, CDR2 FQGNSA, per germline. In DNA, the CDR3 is TGTGCCAGCAGCGTTAGCCAGGGTATCTATGGCTACACCTTC. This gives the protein CASSVSQGIYGYTF.

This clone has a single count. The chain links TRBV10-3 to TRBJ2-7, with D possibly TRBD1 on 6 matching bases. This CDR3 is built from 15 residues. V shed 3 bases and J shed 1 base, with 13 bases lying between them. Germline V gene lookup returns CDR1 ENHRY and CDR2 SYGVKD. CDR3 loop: CAISDTGQPSYEQYF. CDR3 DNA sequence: TGTGCCATCAGTGATACCGGACAGCCTTCCTACGAGCAGTACTTC.

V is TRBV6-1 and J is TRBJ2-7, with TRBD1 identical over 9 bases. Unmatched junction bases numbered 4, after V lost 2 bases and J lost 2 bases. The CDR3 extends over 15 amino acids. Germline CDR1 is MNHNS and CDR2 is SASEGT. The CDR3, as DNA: TGTGCCAGCAGTGAAACAGGGGGCCGCACCTACGAGCAGTACTTC. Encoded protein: CASSETGGRTYEQYF.

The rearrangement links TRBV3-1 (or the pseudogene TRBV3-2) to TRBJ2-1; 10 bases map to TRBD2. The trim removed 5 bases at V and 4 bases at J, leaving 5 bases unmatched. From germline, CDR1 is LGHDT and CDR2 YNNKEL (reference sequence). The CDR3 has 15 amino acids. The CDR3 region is CASSFRTSGYNEQFF. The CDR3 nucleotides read TGTGCCAGCAGCTTCCGGACTAGCGGATACAATGAGCAGTTCTTC.

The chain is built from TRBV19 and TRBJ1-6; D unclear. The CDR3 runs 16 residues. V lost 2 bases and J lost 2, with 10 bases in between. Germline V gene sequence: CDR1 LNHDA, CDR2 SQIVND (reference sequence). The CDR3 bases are TGTGCCAGTAGTATAACCGGCGGAACCTATAATTCACCCCTCCACTTT. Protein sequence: CASSITGGTYNSPLHF.

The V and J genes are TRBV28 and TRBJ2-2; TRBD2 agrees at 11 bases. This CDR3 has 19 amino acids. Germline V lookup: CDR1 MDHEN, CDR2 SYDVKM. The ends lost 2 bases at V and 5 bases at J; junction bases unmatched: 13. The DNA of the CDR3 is TGTGCCAGCAGTTTAGGAATATACATAACTAGCGGGAGAACCGGGGAGCTGTTTTTT. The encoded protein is CASSLGIYITSGRTGELFF.

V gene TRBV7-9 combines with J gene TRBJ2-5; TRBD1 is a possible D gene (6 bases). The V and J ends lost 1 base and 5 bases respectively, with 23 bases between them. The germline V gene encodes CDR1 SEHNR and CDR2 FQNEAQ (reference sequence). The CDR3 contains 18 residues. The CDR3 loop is CASSLVSSWVQGMETQYF. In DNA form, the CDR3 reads TGTGCCAGCAGCTTAGTATCAAGCTGGGTACAGGGAATGGAGACCCAGTACTTC.

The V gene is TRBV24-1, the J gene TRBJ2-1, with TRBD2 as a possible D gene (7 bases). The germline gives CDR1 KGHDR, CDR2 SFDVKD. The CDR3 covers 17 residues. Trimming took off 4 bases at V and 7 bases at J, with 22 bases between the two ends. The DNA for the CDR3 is TGTGCCACCAGTGAAGTCAGGGGCGGGAGTTTGGGGAATGAGCAGTTCTTC. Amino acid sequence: CATSEVRGGSLGNEQFF.

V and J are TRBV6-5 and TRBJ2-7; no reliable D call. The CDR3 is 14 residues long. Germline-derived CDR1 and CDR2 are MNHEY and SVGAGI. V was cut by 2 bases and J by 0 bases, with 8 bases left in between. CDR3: CASSYTSLSYEQYF. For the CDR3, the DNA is TGTGCCAGCAGTTACACCAGTCTCTCCTACGAGCAGTACTTC.

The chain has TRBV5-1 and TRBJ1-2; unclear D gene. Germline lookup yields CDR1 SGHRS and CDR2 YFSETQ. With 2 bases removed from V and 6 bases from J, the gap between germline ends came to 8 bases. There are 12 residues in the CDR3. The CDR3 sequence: CASSFEKDGYTF. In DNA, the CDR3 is TGCGCCAGCAGCTTTGAGAAAGATGGCTACACCTTC.

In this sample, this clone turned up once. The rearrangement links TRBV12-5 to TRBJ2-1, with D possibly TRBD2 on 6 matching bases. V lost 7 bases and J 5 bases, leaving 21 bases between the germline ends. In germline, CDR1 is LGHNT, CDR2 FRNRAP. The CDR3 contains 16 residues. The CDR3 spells CASAENTRRGHNEQFF. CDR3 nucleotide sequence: TGTGCTAGTGCCGAGAACACCCGGAGGGGCCACAATGAGCAGTTCTTC. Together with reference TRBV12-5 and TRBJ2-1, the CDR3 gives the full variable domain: DARVTQTPRHKVTEMGQEVTMRCQPILGHNTVFWYRQTMMQGLELLAYFRNRAPLDDSGMPKDRFSAEMPDATLATLKIQPSEPRDSAVYFCASAENTRRGHNEQFFGPGTRLTVL.

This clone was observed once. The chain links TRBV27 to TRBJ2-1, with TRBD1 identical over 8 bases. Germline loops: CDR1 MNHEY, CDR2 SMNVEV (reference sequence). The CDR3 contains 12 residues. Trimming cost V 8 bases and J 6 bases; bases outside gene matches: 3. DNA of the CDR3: TGTGCCAGCCGGACAGGGCTCAATGAGCAGTTCTTC. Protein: CASRTGLNEQFF.